This is a list of T cell receptor beta chains from one sample in a study of identical twins. MiXCR, run by TCRdb on the 5' RACE reads, gives a single entry per CDR3 protein. The repertoire holds 1.5 million to 2 million distinct CDR3 sequences, under 35% seen once, with approximately 0.25% in the top ten. The sequenced sample consisted of cord blood. The receptors here all came from a newborn girl in good health. The CDR3 runs from the conserved cysteine through the conserved F or W. The order of the fields is V gene, J gene, CDR3 protein.

>TRBV11-2|TRBJ1-1
CASSSTPMRVGTEAFF
>TRBV6-1|TRBJ1-5
CASSGPGTGSNQPQHF
>TRBV20-1|TRBJ1-2
CGRGDAYGYTF
>TRBV5-4|TRBJ1-2
CASSPRLGGYTF
>TRBV4-1|TRBJ2-7
CASSQLGFPQNEQYF
>TRBV28|TRBJ2-1
CASSFQDRVVEQFF
>TRBV7-9|TRBJ2-3
CASSLARPPLSTDTQYF
>TRBV7-8|TRBJ2-4
CASSVGTVAIQYF
>TRBV7-2|TRBJ2-2
CASSLLAGAAGELFF
>TRBV4-2|TRBJ2-1
CASSQESWGYNEQFF
>TRBV19|TRBJ2-4
CASSMSSALNIQYF
>TRBV20-1|TRBJ2-2
CSARVSSGSTGELFF
>TRBV27|TRBJ1-2
CASSLTGWDGYTF
>TRBV2|TRBJ1-4
CASTGSSANEKLFF
>TRBV9|TRBJ1-4
CASSRDRGSHEKLFF
>TRBV27|TRBJ2-7
CANNFRPYSYEQYF
>TRBV27|TRBJ2-7
CASSPASWWEQYF
>TRBV11-1|TRBJ2-3
CASSPRRGTDTQYF
>TRBV9|TRBJ2-5
CASGDREGETQYF
>TRBV19|TRBJ2-7
CASSIAIGRAYEQYF
>TRBV9|TRBJ2-3
CASSTRPGTRWADTQYF
>TRBV10-3|TRBJ2-5
CAISAGRETETQYF
>TRBV7-2|TRBJ1-2
CASSLGLRRTGYGYTF
>TRBV12-3/TRBV12-4|TRBJ1-1
CASSPTRQGNTEAFF
>TRBV10-3|TRBJ2-7
CAISARDRGFGIYEQYF
>TRBV6-5|TRBJ2-1
CASGQRSSHNEQFF
>TRBV29-1|TRBJ2-1
CSALGLAGGPGSYNEQFF
>TRBV5-1|TRBJ2-1
CASSTGGRNEQFF
>TRBV7-2|TRBJ1-1
CASSSGDPNTEAFF
>TRBV10-3|TRBJ2-3
CAISRVGDTQYF
>TRBV20-1|TRBJ2-3
CSARVGLAGGYGDTQYF
>TRBV20-1|TRBJ1-6
CSAPTGLNSPLHF
>TRBV6-1|TRBJ2-4
CASSDSFLAKNIQYF
>TRBV20-1|TRBJ2-7
CSATGTANYEQYF
>TRBV5-6|TRBJ1-2
CAGSLAMAGFTSYTF
>TRBV6-6|TRBJ2-3
CASSYSAGSTDTQYF
>TRBV29-1|TRBJ2-3
CSVAGDGGRETDAQYF
>TRBV29-1|TRBJ2-4
CSVEYGTAKNIQYF
>TRBV20-1|TRBJ2-1
CSARDFRSYNEQFF
>TRBV29-1|TRBJ2-3
CSVERDTNTDTQYF